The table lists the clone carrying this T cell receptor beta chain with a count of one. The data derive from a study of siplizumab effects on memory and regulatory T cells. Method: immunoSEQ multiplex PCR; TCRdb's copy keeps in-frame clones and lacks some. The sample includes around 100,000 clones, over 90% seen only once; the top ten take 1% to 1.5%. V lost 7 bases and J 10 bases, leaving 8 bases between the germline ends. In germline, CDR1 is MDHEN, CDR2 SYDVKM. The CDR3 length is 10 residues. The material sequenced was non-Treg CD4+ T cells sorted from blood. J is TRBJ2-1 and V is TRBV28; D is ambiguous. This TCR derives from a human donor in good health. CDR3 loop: CASKGGEQFF. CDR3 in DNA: TGTGCCAGCAAAGGCGGCGAGCAGTTCTTC.